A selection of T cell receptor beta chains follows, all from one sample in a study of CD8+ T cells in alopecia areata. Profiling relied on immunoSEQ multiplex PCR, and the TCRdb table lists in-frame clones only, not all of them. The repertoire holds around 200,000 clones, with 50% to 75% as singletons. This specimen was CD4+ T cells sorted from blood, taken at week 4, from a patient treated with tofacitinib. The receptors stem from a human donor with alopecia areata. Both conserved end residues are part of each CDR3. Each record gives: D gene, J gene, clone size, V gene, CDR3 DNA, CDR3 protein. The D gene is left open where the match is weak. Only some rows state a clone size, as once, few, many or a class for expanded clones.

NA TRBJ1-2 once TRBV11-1 TGTGCCAGCAGCCCGAGTGGTTCGCGGTACCACACCTTC CASSPSGSRYHTF
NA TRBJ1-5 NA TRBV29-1 TGCAGCGTTGGAGACGCCCTGGGAGATCAGCCCCAGCATTTT CSVGDALGDQPQHF
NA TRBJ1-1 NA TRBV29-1 TGCAGCGTTGCAGGGTTGATGAACACTGAAGCTTTCTTT CSVAGLMNTEAFF
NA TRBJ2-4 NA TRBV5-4 TGTGCCAGCAGCCTCGATTCCACAGGGTTAGCCAAAAACATTCAGTACTTC CASSLDSTGLAKNIQYF
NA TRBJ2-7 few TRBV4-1 TGCGCCAGCAGCCCCGGGGACCGCCTTTACGAGCAGTACTTC CASSPGDRLYEQYF
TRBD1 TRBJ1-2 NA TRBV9 TGTGCCAGCAGCGCTCACTGGACAGGGGGGTATGGCTACACCTTC CASSAHWTGGYGYTF
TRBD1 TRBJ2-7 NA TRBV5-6 TGTGCCAGCAGCTTGGAAAGGGGGCAAGTCGAGCAGTACTTC CASSLERGQVEQYF
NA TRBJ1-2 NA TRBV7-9 TGTGCCAGCAGCCCCAGGGCGGGGGAGAACTATGGCTACACCTTC CASSPRAGENYGYTF
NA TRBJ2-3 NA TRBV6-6 TGTGCCAGCAGTTACAGGGGGGGGGCCACAGATACGCAGTATTTT CASSYRGGATDTQYF
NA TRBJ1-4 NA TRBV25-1 TGTGCCAGCAGTGAACGTTCGGGACGGATGAATGAAAAACTGTTTTTT CASSERSGRMNEKLFF
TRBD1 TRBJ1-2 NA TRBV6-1 TGTGCCAGCAGTGAGCCCGGGACAGGGAGCGGCTACACCTTC CASSEPGTGSGYTF
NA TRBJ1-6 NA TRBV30 TGTGCCTGGAGTGTACTAAAGGATTCACCCCTCCACTTT CAWSVLKDSPLHF
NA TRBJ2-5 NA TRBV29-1 TGCAGCGTTGAGGCCCGGGGGGCAGGGGAGACCCAGTACTTC CSVEARGAGETQYF
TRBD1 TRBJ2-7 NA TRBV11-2 TGTGCCAGCAGCCGGGACAGAGGCTCCTACGAGCAGTACTTC CASSRDRGSYEQYF
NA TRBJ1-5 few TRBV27 TGTGCCAGCAGTTTGTCAGCCCACTATAGCAATCAGCCCCAGCATTTT CASSLSAHYSNQPQHF
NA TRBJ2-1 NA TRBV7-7 TGTGCTAGCAGCTCCCAAGCCGGGGGCAATGAGCAGTTCTTC CASSSQAGGNEQFF
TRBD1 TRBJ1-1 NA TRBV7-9 TGTGCCCTAGGGACAGGGGGCACTGAAGCTTTCTTT CALGTGGTEAFF
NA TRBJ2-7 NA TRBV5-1 TGCGCCAGCAGCCCCTGGGGGACGGGCGAGCAGTACTTC CASSPWGTGEQYF
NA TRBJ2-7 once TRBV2 TGTGCCAGCAGTGTTTGGGGCAGCTACGAGCAGTACTTC CASSVWGSYEQYF
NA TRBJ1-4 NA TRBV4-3 TGCGCCAGCAGCCATGCGACGGGAGGAGAAAAACTGTTTTTT CASSHATGGEKLFF
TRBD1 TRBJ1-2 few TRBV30 TGTGCCTGGAGCCGGACAGGGAACTATGGCTACACCTTC CAWSRTGNYGYTF
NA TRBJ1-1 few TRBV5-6 TGTGCCAGCACGTTACCCGGGTTCCGGAGCACTGAAGCTTTCTTT CASTLPGFRSTEAFF
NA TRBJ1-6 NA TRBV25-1 TGTGCCAGCAGTGTAGAGGGGCATAATTCACCCCTCCACTTT CASSVEGHNSPLHF
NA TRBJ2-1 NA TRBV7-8 TGTGTCAGCAGCGCCTCACGGGCGGAGCAGTTCTTC CVSSASRAEQFF
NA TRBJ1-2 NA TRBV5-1 TGCGCCAGCAGCCCGTACGAGTGGACGAACTATGGCTACACCTTC CASSPYEWTNYGYTF
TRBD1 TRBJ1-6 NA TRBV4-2 TGTGCCAGCAGCCGACAGACAGGGGAAAATTCACCCCTCCACTTT CASSRQTGENSPLHF
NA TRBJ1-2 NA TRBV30 TGTGCCTCGTGGACAGTGTCTAACTATGGCTACACCTTC CASWTVSNYGYTF
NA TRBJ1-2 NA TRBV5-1 TGCGCCAGCAGCTTGAGCCGCGAGTTCTACACCTTC CASSLSREFYTF
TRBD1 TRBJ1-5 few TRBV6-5 TGTGCCAGCAGTGGGACAGGACTTAGCAATCAGCCCCAGCATTTT CASSGTGLSNQPQHF
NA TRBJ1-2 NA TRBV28 TGTGCCAGCAACAACAACGGGTACTATGGCTACACCTTC CASNNNGYYGYTF
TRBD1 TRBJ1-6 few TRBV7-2 TGTGCCAGCAGCTGGGGACAGGGGACACCCCTCCACTTT CASSWGQGTPLHF
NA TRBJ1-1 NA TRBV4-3 TGCGCCAGCAGCCAGTACTCGCCAGGGAACACTGAAGCTTTCTTT CASSQYSPGNTEAFF
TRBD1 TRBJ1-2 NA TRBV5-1 TGCGCCAGCAGCTTAACAGGGGGCGCATCCTATGGCTACACCTTC CASSLTGGASYGYTF
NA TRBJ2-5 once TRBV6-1 TGTGCCAGCACCTTGGACAAGTACCAAGAGACCCAGTACTTC CASTLDKYQETQYF
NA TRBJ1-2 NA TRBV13 TGTGCCAGCAGCGCACAGGGAAGCTATGGCTACACCTTC CASSAQGSYGYTF
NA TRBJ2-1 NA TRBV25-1 TGTGCCAGCAGTGGCCGTGATGAGCAGTTCTTC CASSGRDEQFF
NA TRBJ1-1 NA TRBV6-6 TGTGCCAGCAGTTACTGGTTACTTGACACTGAAGCTTTCTTT CASSYWLLDTEAFF
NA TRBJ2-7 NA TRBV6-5 TGTGCCAGCAGTTACTCCGGGACGGGGCTCTACGAGCAGTACTTC CASSYSGTGLYEQYF
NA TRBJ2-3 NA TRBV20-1 TGCAGTGCCCTCCCCAGAAATACGCAGTATTTT CSALPRNTQYF
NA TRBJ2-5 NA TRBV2 TGTGCCAGCAGTTACCAAGAGACCCAGTACTTC CASSYQETQYF
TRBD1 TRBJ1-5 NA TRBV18 TGTGCCAGCTCACCCACAGGGGGAACCAGCAATCAGCCCCAGCATTTT CASSPTGGTSNQPQHF
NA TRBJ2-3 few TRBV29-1 TGCAGCGTTGCACAAACCAGAAGCACAGATACGCAGTATTTT CSVAQTRSTDTQYF
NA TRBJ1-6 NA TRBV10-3 TGTGCCATCAGTGAGTCTGGGGGCGCGAATTCACCCCTCCACTTT CAISESGGANSPLHF
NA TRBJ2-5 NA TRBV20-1 TGCAGTGCTGGTTGGGAGACCCAGTACTTC CSAGWETQYF
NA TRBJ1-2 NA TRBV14 TGTGCCAGCGGAGCCCTAAACTATGGCTACACCTTC CASGALNYGYTF
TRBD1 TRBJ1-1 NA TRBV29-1 TGCAGCGTGGGACAGTTGAACACTGAAGCTTTCTTT CSVGQLNTEAFF
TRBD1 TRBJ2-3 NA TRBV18 TGTGCCAGCTCACCGCAGGGGGACACAGATACGCAGTATTTT CASSPQGDTDTQYF
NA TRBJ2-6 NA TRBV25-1 TGTGCCAGCAGTATCTCTGGGGCCAACGTCCTGACTTTC CASSISGANVLTF
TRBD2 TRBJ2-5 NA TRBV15 TGTGCCACCCGACGACGCGGGGGGGGTGAGACCCAGTACTTC CATRRRGGGETQYF
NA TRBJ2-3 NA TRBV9 TGTGCCAGCAGCGTAGACAGGGTGGCAGATACGCAGTATTTT CASSVDRVADTQYF
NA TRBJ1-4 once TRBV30 TGTGCCTGGAGTGTAGGCCAGGGGAGAGAAAAACTGTTTTTT CAWSVGQGREKLFF
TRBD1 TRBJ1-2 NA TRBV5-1 TGCGCCAGCAGCTCCGGGACAGGGGGCAATGGCTACACCTTC CASSSGTGGNGYTF
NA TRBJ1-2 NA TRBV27 TGTGCCAGCAGTTTAGACGGGTCCGGTGGCTACACCTTC CASSLDGSGGYTF
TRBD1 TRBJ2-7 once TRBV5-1 TGCGCCAGCAGCACTAACCGGGACAGCCCTCCCTCGGGCCCCTACGAGCAGTACTTC CASSTNRDSPPSGPYEQYF
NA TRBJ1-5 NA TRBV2 TGTGCCTCCCAGGGCGTTAGCAATCAGCCCCAGCATTTT CASQGVSNQPQHF
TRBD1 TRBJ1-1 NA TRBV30 TGTGCCACGGACAGGGAGGGGATAAGGACTGAAGCTTTCTTT CATDREGIRTEAFF
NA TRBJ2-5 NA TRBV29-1 TGCAGCGGTTCAGGCCCAGAGACCCAGTACTTC CSGSGPETQYF
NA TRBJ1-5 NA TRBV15 TGTGCCACCAGCAGAGATCGATCCGGTCAGCCCCAGCATTTT CATSRDRSGQPQHF
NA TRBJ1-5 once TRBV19 TGTGCCAGTAAGGCCTTCAGAGGCAATCAGCCCCAGCATTTT CASKAFRGNQPQHF
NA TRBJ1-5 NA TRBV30 TGTGCCTGGAGTGTACCGGGGGTTTTGAGCAATCAGCCCCAGCATTTT CAWSVPGVLSNQPQHF